The sample holds a few counts of the clone carrying this T cell receptor beta chain. Its antigen is unidentified. The data were obtained in a study of regulatory T cells in long-lasting Graves disease. Study observations and caveats: Sampling was limited to peripheral blood rather than thyroid tissue.

The CDR3 covers 15 residues. The J segment lost 7 bases and the V segment lost 4 bases, leaving 10 bases of the junction unmatched. In germline, CDR1 is KGHSH, CDR2 LQKENI. To make TCR beta libraries, researchers used iRepertoire HTBI primers and Arm-PCR of CDR3 regions. TCRdb re-called the multiplex PCR reads with MiXCR, one entry per CDR3 protein. The table lists roughly 510,000 distinct CDR3 sequences, around 15% of them singletons. Time point meaning: newly diagnosed GD, antithyroid drugs for less than 3 months. TCR sequences were obtained from RNA taken from PBMCs. Clinicians diagnosed Graves' disease using American Thyroid Association guidelines. Another study also made use of these data, one on T cells in Graves' hyperthyroidism and ophthalmopathy.

The chain recombines TRBV18 with TRBJ1-2; 9 nucleotides align to TRBD1. Sequencing was performed on peripheral blood mononuclear cells (PBMCs), taken at new diagnosis, from a patient treated with antithyroid drugs. This TCR was recovered from a man younger than 35 with Graves disease. The CDR3 DNA reads as TGTGCCAGCTCACAACGGGACAGGGATTCGTTTGGCTACACCTTC. Translation gives CASSQRDRDSFGYTF. Full variable domain (remainder filled in from reference TRBV18 and TRBJ1-2): NAGVMQNPRHLVRRRGQEARLRCSPMKGHSHVYWYRQLPEEGLKFMVYLQKENIIDESGMPKERFSAEFPKEGPSILRIQQVVRGDSAAYFCASSQRDRDSFGYTFGSGTRLTVV.